The clone carrying this TCR beta chain was detected only a few times. TCRdb independently ran MiXCR on the RT-PCR reads; one entry per CDR3 protein. The sample contains approximately 720,000 distinct CDR3 sequences, 12% to 15% of which appear only once. Per the germline V gene, CDR1 is MNHNS and CDR2 is SASEGT. CDR3 length equals 15 residues. The germline V and J ends were trimmed by 1 base and 8 bases, with 14 bases remaining between them. V usage is TRBV6-1 and J usage is TRBJ1-4; TRBD1 is a possible D gene (6 bases). Sequencing was performed on memory CD4+ T cells from blood. The clonotype originates from a female donor in good health, serving as a healthy control. As DNA, the CDR3 is TGTGCCAGCAGTGAAGAGGGGGGACAAGTCGAAAAACTGTTTTTT. Its translation: CASSEEGGQVEKLFF.